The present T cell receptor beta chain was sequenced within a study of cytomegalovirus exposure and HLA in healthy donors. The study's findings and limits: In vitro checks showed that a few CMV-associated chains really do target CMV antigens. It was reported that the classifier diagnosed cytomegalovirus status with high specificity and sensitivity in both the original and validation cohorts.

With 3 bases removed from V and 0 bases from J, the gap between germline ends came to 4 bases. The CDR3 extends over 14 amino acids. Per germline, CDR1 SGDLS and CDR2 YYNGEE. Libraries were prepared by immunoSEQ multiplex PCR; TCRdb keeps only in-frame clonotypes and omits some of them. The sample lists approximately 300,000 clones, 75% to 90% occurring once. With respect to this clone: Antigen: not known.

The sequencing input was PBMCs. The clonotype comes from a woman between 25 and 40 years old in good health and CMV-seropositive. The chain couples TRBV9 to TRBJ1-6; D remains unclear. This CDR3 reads CASSEGSYNSPLHF. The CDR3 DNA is TGTGCCAGCAGCGAGGGCTCCTATAATTCACCCCTCCACTTT.